This is a list of T cell receptor beta chains from one sample in a study of shared clonotypes between healthy human individuals. Using immunoSEQ multiplex PCR, the repertoire was profiled, and TCRdb retains in-frame clones only, with some absent. The sample lists 1.6 million or so clones; roughly 96% were seen once. The specimen sequenced was naive CD4+ T cells sorted from blood. Source of these receptors: a man in his thirties or forties in good health. Both conserved end residues are part of each CDR3. D genes are given only for firm matches. Clone size appears in some rows only: once, few, many, or a class for an expanded clone.

d_gene: NA
v_gene: TRBV7-9
j_gene: TRBJ1-1
abundance: once
CDR3nt: TGTGCCAGCAGCTTAAAGCTGGGGGCGGAAGCTTTCTTT
CDR3aa: CASSLKLGAEAFF

d_gene: TRBD2
v_gene: TRBV13
j_gene: TRBJ2-1
abundance: NA
CDR3nt: TGTGCCAGCAGCTTATATCCCGTGACTAGCGGGAGTAGTAGCAATGAGCAGTTCTTC
CDR3aa: CASSLYPVTSGSSSNEQFF

d_gene: NA
v_gene: TRBV5-1
j_gene: TRBJ2-3
abundance: NA
CDR3nt: TGCGCCAGCAGCAACGGACAGAGCACAGATACGCAGTATTTT
CDR3aa: CASSNGQSTDTQYF

d_gene: NA
v_gene: TRBV6-1
j_gene: TRBJ2-7
abundance: NA
CDR3nt: TGTGCCAGCAGTGAGAAACAGGGACCCGTCGAGCAGTACTTC
CDR3aa: CASSEKQGPVEQYF

d_gene: NA
v_gene: TRBV29-1
j_gene: TRBJ1-3
abundance: NA
CDR3nt: TGCAGCGTTAAGTTCAGGGTTCCTGGAAACACCATATATTTT
CDR3aa: CSVKFRVPGNTIYF

d_gene: NA
v_gene: TRBV5-6
j_gene: TRBJ2-1
abundance: NA
CDR3nt: TGTGCCAGCAGCTTAGGGCGCGGGCAGTTCTTC
CDR3aa: CASSLGRGQFF

d_gene: TRBD2
v_gene: TRBV27
j_gene: TRBJ2-2
abundance: NA
CDR3nt: TGTGCCAGCAGTGGACACCGACTAGCGGGAGCCGGGGAGCTGTTTTTT
CDR3aa: CASSGHRLAGAGELFF

d_gene: TRBD2
v_gene: TRBV11-3
j_gene: TRBJ2-7
abundance: NA
CDR3nt: TGTGCCAGCAGCACCAGTGCGGGAGGGTCCTACGAGCAGTACTTC
CDR3aa: CASSTSAGGSYEQYF

d_gene: TRBD2
v_gene: TRBV6-5
j_gene: TRBJ2-1
abundance: NA
CDR3nt: TGTGCCAGCAGTTCCCTAGCGGGAGGGCCCTACAATGAGCAGTTCTTC
CDR3aa: CASSSLAGGPYNEQFF

d_gene: NA
v_gene: TRBV5-1
j_gene: TRBJ2-2
abundance: NA
CDR3nt: TGCGCCAGTAAACAGGGACTCCGGGGTACCGGGGAGCTGTTTTTT
CDR3aa: CASKQGLRGTGELFF

d_gene: NA
v_gene: TRBV5-4
j_gene: TRBJ1-5
abundance: NA
CDR3nt: TGTGCCAGCAGACTCTGGGGCGGCAATCAGCCCCAGCATTTT
CDR3aa: CASRLWGGNQPQHF

d_gene: NA
v_gene: TRBV10-3
j_gene: TRBJ1-2
abundance: NA
CDR3nt: TGTGCCATCGGGACACCAAACGGTAACTATGGCTACACCTTC
CDR3aa: CAIGTPNGNYGYTF

d_gene: NA
v_gene: TRBV10-1
j_gene: TRBJ1-4
abundance: NA
CDR3nt: TGCGCCAGCAGTGAGTCGACGGCTAATGAAAAACTGTTTTTT
CDR3aa: CASSESTANEKLFF

d_gene: NA
v_gene: TRBV7-8
j_gene: TRBJ1-1
abundance: NA
CDR3nt: TGTGCCAGCAGCTTAATTTTAGACTTAATGAACACTGAAGCTTTCTTT
CDR3aa: CASSLILDLMNTEAFF

d_gene: NA
v_gene: TRBV10-3
j_gene: TRBJ2-2
abundance: NA
CDR3nt: TGTGCCATCAGTGCCACCCACAGGTTCGGGTCTGAGGCGAATGCGAACACCGGGGAGCTGTTTTTT
CDR3aa: CAISATHRFGSEANANTGELFF

d_gene: NA
v_gene: TRBV6-5
j_gene: TRBJ1-2
abundance: NA
CDR3nt: TGTGCCAGCAGTTATGGCCGTAACTATGGCTACACCTTC
CDR3aa: CASSYGRNYGYTF

d_gene: NA
v_gene: TRBV5-1
j_gene: TRBJ2-2
abundance: NA
CDR3nt: TGCGCCAGCAAATCTCGGACCGCGAACACCGGGGAGCTGTTTTTT
CDR3aa: CASKSRTANTGELFF

d_gene: TRBD1
v_gene: TRBV9
j_gene: TRBJ2-1
abundance: NA
CDR3nt: TGTGCCAGCAGCGCGACAGGGGCCTTCTCCTACAATGAGCAGTTCTTC
CDR3aa: CASSATGAFSYNEQFF

d_gene: NA
v_gene: TRBV29-1
j_gene: TRBJ1-5
abundance: once
CDR3nt: TGCAGCGTTGTGGTGGTGGGGGGGCAGCCCCAGCATTTT
CDR3aa: CSVVVVGGQPQHF

d_gene: TRBD2
v_gene: TRBV19
j_gene: TRBJ2-3
abundance: NA
CDR3nt: TGTGCCAGTAGTGTTATGACGGGAGGGCCAGATACGCAGTATTTT
CDR3aa: CASSVMTGGPDTQYF

d_gene: TRBD2
v_gene: TRBV7-9
j_gene: TRBJ2-3
abundance: once
CDR3nt: TGTGCCAGCAGCCTTACTAGCGGGAGGGCCAAGTCACGCACAGATACGCAGTATTTT
CDR3aa: CASSLTSGRAKSRTDTQYF

d_gene: NA
v_gene: TRBV28
j_gene: TRBJ1-4
abundance: NA
CDR3nt: TGTGCCAGCACCCGACCCTCCCCGGGCCGTGGAAAACTGTTTTTT
CDR3aa: CASTRPSPGRGKLFF

d_gene: NA
v_gene: TRBV10-2
j_gene: TRBJ1-1
abundance: NA
CDR3nt: TGCGCCAGCAGTGACCTTCTTGGCACTGAAGCTTTCTTT
CDR3aa: CASSDLLGTEAFF

d_gene: NA
v_gene: TRBV28
j_gene: TRBJ2-7
abundance: NA
CDR3nt: TGTGCCAGCAGTTTAGCAGGGTTCTACGAGCAGTACTTC
CDR3aa: CASSLAGFYEQYF

d_gene: NA
v_gene: TRBV19
j_gene: TRBJ1-5
abundance: few
CDR3nt: TGTGCCAGTAGTATGACGGTAGGAGGGGCCCACATGGCATATAGCAATCAGCCCCAGCATTTT
CDR3aa: CASSMTVGGAHMAYSNQPQHF

d_gene: NA
v_gene: TRBV7-8
j_gene: TRBJ1-1
abundance: NA
CDR3nt: TGTGCCAGCAGCTGGGGACCCAACAGGTCAGGCACTGAAGCTTTCTTT
CDR3aa: CASSWGPNRSGTEAFF

d_gene: NA
v_gene: TRBV28
j_gene: TRBJ1-3
abundance: NA
CDR3nt: TGTGCCAGCAGACTTAGGGGTGGAAACACCATATATTTT
CDR3aa: CASRLRGGNTIYF

d_gene: TRBD2
v_gene: TRBV28
j_gene: TRBJ2-7
abundance: NA
CDR3nt: TGTGCCAGCGGTACTAGCGGAGCAGTCTACGAGCAGTACTTC
CDR3aa: CASGTSGAVYEQYF

d_gene: TRBD1
v_gene: TRBV30
j_gene: TRBJ1-5
abundance: NA
CDR3nt: TGTGCCTGGGCCCCGCGCAGGGGGGATAGCAATCAGCCCCAGCATTTT
CDR3aa: CAWAPRRGDSNQPQHF

d_gene: TRBD2
v_gene: TRBV5-1
j_gene: TRBJ2-1
abundance: NA
CDR3nt: TGCGCCAGCAGCCCCACAGCGGGAGGGCCGGTTAATGAGCAGTTCTTC
CDR3aa: CASSPTAGGPVNEQFF

d_gene: TRBD1
v_gene: TRBV5-1
j_gene: TRBJ2-3
abundance: once
CDR3nt: TGCGCCAGCAGCGACCAGGGGGTAGGTTCGGCAGATACGCAGTATTTT
CDR3aa: CASSDQGVGSADTQYF

d_gene: TRBD1
v_gene: TRBV9
j_gene: TRBJ2-7
abundance: NA
CDR3nt: TGTGCCAGCAGCGTATCGGGACAGGGAAACGAGCAGTACTTC
CDR3aa: CASSVSGQGNEQYF

d_gene: NA
v_gene: TRBV28
j_gene: TRBJ2-7
abundance: NA
CDR3nt: TGTGCCAGCAGCCCCGACTTTTACGAGCAGTACTTC
CDR3aa: CASSPDFYEQYF

d_gene: TRBD1
v_gene: TRBV6-6
j_gene: TRBJ1-1
abundance: NA
CDR3nt: TGTGCCAGCAGTATCACAACAGGGGGAGTGGGTGAAGCTTTCTTT
CDR3aa: CASSITTGGVGEAFF

d_gene: TRBD1
v_gene: TRBV5-5
j_gene: TRBJ2-7
abundance: NA
CDR3nt: TGTGCCAGCCTATACATCACAGGGGGCCACGAGCAGTACTTC
CDR3aa: CASLYITGGHEQYF

d_gene: TRBD1
v_gene: TRBV18
j_gene: TRBJ1-1
abundance: once
CDR3nt: TGTGCCAGCTCACCTACGGACAGGGACACTGAAGCTTTCTTT
CDR3aa: CASSPTDRDTEAFF

d_gene: TRBD2
v_gene: TRBV7-8
j_gene: TRBJ2-1
abundance: NA
CDR3nt: TGTGCCAGTGGGCGGGAGTACTACAATGAGCAGTTCTTC
CDR3aa: CASGREYYNEQFF

d_gene: NA
v_gene: TRBV5-1
j_gene: TRBJ2-3
abundance: NA
CDR3nt: TGCGCCAGCAGCCCTGATCTTATGAGGGCGGGAAAGGTAGATACGCAGTATTTT
CDR3aa: CASSPDLMRAGKVDTQYF

d_gene: TRBD2
v_gene: TRBV10-3
j_gene: TRBJ2-1
abundance: once
CDR3nt: TGTGCCATCAGACTAGCGGGAGAAAGGGATGAGCAGTTCTTC
CDR3aa: CAIRLAGERDEQFF

d_gene: NA
v_gene: TRBV6-5
j_gene: TRBJ2-3
abundance: NA
CDR3nt: TGTGCCAGCAGCCAACCCAGGGTTGATACGCAGTATTTT
CDR3aa: CASSQPRVDTQYF

d_gene: NA
v_gene: TRBV2
j_gene: TRBJ1-2
abundance: NA
CDR3nt: TGTGCCAGCACCGAGGGGTTGTCGGATTTCTATGGCTACACCTTC
CDR3aa: CASTEGLSDFYGYTF

d_gene: TRBD2
v_gene: TRBV9
j_gene: TRBJ2-2
abundance: once
CDR3nt: TGTGCCAGCAGCGTAGCGTTAGCGGGATCGAAGGGGGAGCTGTTTTTT
CDR3aa: CASSVALAGSKGELFF

d_gene: TRBD1
v_gene: TRBV27
j_gene: TRBJ2-7
abundance: NA
CDR3nt: TGTGCCAGCAGTTTATTCCCCGGGACAGGGGGGGACGAGCAGTACTTC
CDR3aa: CASSLFPGTGGDEQYF

d_gene: TRBD2
v_gene: TRBV27
j_gene: TRBJ2-7
abundance: NA
CDR3nt: TGTGCCAGCAATCGACTAGCGGGAGTTCACGAGCAGTACTTC
CDR3aa: CASNRLAGVHEQYF

d_gene: TRBD1
v_gene: TRBV2
j_gene: TRBJ2-5
abundance: NA
CDR3nt: TGTGCCAGCAGTCCTGACAGGGGGGGAGAGACCCAGTACTTC
CDR3aa: CASSPDRGGETQYF

d_gene: TRBD1
v_gene: TRBV6-1
j_gene: TRBJ2-7
abundance: NA
CDR3nt: TGTGCCAGCAGTGAGGGATCGAAACAGGGGAGCACCTACGAGCAGTACTTC
CDR3aa: CASSEGSKQGSTYEQYF

d_gene: NA
v_gene: TRBV9
j_gene: TRBJ2-1
abundance: NA
CDR3nt: TGTGCCAGCAGCGTAGGTGGTTGGGACTCGAGCTCCTACAATGAGCAGTTCTTC
CDR3aa: CASSVGGWDSSSYNEQFF

d_gene: TRBD2
v_gene: TRBV4-1
j_gene: TRBJ2-1
abundance: NA
CDR3nt: TGCGCCAGCAGCCCCCTAGCGGGAGGGCGGGCTGAAAATGAGCAGTTCTTC
CDR3aa: CASSPLAGGRAENEQFF

d_gene: NA
v_gene: TRBV7-2
j_gene: TRBJ2-1
abundance: NA
CDR3nt: TGTGCCAGCAGCTTACGAAATGAGCAGTTCTTC
CDR3aa: CASSLRNEQFF

d_gene: TRBD1
v_gene: TRBV7-8
j_gene: TRBJ1-1
abundance: NA
CDR3nt: TGTGCCAGCAGCTTAGCGGGGACAGCGAACACTGAAGCTTTCTTT
CDR3aa: CASSLAGTANTEAFF

d_gene: NA
v_gene: TRBV5-1
j_gene: TRBJ2-5
abundance: NA
CDR3nt: TGCGCCAGCAGCCCCGGAGACGTCCCTCAAGAGACCCAGTACTTC
CDR3aa: CASSPGDVPQETQYF

d_gene: NA
v_gene: TRBV21-1
j_gene: TRBJ2-2
abundance: NA
CDR3nt: TGTGCCAGCAACACCGGGACAGGGGTTGCTCCCGGGGAGCTGTTTTTT
CDR3aa: CASNTGTGVAPGELFF

d_gene: NA
v_gene: TRBV5-1
j_gene: TRBJ1-2
abundance: once
CDR3nt: TGCGCCAGCAGCTTTGACATAGACTATGGCTACACCTTC
CDR3aa: CASSFDIDYGYTF

d_gene: NA
v_gene: TRBV5-8
j_gene: TRBJ2-7
abundance: NA
CDR3nt: TGTGCCAGCAGCCTTTCGGTGGAGTCATTGCAGTACTTC
CDR3aa: CASSLSVESLQYF

d_gene: TRBD2
v_gene: TRBV29-1
j_gene: TRBJ2-2
abundance: NA
CDR3nt: TGCAGCGTTGGTAGCGGGAGTTACACCGGGGAGCTGTTTTTT
CDR3aa: CSVGSGSYTGELFF

d_gene: TRBD1
v_gene: TRBV4-3
j_gene: TRBJ1-2
abundance: NA
CDR3nt: TGCGCCAGCAGCCAAGGGTTGACAGGGCCGTCCGGCTACACCTTC
CDR3aa: CASSQGLTGPSGYTF

d_gene: TRBD2
v_gene: TRBV10-3
j_gene: TRBJ2-3
abundance: NA
CDR3nt: TGTGCCACCCGACTAGCGGGAGGCAGCACAGATACGCAGTATTTT
CDR3aa: CATRLAGGSTDTQYF

d_gene: NA
v_gene: TRBV5-5
j_gene: TRBJ1-2
abundance: NA
CDR3nt: TGTGCCAGCAGCTTGGGGCAGAGGACTAACTATGGCTACACCTTC
CDR3aa: CASSLGQRTNYGYTF

d_gene: NA
v_gene: TRBV11-2
j_gene: TRBJ2-7
abundance: NA
CDR3nt: TGTGCCAGCAGCTTAGATCTCCCAGGGATAGGCGAGCAGTACTTC
CDR3aa: CASSLDLPGIGEQYF

d_gene: TRBD1
v_gene: TRBV18
j_gene: TRBJ2-2
abundance: NA
CDR3nt: TGTGCCAGCTCACCGTACAGGGGGGACACCGGGGAGCTGTTTTTT
CDR3aa: CASSPYRGDTGELFF